This is a list of T cell receptor beta chains from one sample in a study of T cell repertoires in cytomegalovirus infection. A single record per CDR3 protein comes from TCRdb applying MiXCR to the reads. The sample includes under 200,000 distinct CDR3 sequences, nearly 9.5% of them seen just once. Sequencing was performed on PBMCs. The receptors here all came from a human donor in good health (CMV status not recorded). Some clones in this sample may be carry-over from other donors' samples. Both conserved end residues are part of each CDR3. A D gene is named only where the DNA matches it firmly. Only some rows state a clone size, as once, few, many or a class for expanded clones.

clone_size v_call d_call cdr3_aa
- TRBV7-9 TRBD1 CASSNRDRVYNEQFF
many TRBV11-2 TRBD1 CATPGGRGPKTEAFF
few TRBV7-2 - CASSLDYTEAFF
- TRBV6-5 TRBD1 CASRPLLNRGTEAFF
many TRBV7-8 - CASSSRVYTEAFF
many TRBV7-2 - CASSLAGALFDTQYF
many TRBV7-2 - CASSSRAPDTQYF
many TRBV6-5 TRBD1 CASSYFTGGNTEAFF
- TRBV6-4 TRBD1 CASSATRQGANTGELFF
- TRBV7-2 - CASSLYGGSEAFF